One T cell receptor beta chain is described in this entry. The data belong to a study of cytomegalovirus exposure and HLA in healthy donors. The PCR was carried out with 60 Vbeta primers and 13 Jbeta primers. TCRdb's copy holds only in-frame clones and misses some; the assay was immunoSEQ multiplex PCR. The repertoire holds fewer than 200,000 clones, about 65% seen once, with approximately 2.5% in the top ten. This receptor was taken from a woman between 25 and 40 years old in good health and CMV-seronegative. Sequencing used PBMCs.

CDR3 region: CAISDRFNQPQHF. The CDR3, as DNA: TGTGCCATCTCCGACAGGTTCAATCAGCCCCAGCATTTT. The chain couples TRBV30 to TRBJ1-5; TRBD1 is a possible D gene (6 bases). The germline V gene encodes CDR1 GTSNPN and CDR2 SVGIG (reference sequence). The germline V and J ends were trimmed by 8 bases and 3 bases, with 14 bases remaining between them. The CDR3 runs 13 residues. Using reference TRBV30 and TRBJ1-5 for the parts outside the CDR3, the full variable domain is SQTIHQWPATLVQPVGSPLSLECTVEGTSNPNLYWYRQAAGRGLQLLFYSVGIGQISSEVPQNLSASRPQDRQFILSSKKLLLSDSGFYLCAISDRFNQPQHFGDGTRLSIL.